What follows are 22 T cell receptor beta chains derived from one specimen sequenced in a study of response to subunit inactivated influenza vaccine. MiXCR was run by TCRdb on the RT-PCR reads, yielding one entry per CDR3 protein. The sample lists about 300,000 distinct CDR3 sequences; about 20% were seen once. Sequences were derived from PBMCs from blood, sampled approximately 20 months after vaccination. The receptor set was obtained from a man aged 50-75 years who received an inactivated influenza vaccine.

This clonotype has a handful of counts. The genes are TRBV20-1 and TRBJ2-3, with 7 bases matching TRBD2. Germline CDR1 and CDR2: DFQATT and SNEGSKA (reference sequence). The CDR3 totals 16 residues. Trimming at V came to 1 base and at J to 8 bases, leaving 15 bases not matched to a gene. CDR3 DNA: TGCAGTGCTAGAGGGCACGGACTAGGTGGAGCGGGTACGCAGTATTTT. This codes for CSARGHGLGGAGTQYF.

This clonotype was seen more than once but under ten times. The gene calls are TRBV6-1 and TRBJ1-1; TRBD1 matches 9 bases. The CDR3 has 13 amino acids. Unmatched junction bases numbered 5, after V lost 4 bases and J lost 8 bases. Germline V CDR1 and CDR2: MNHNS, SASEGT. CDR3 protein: CASSVLGTGEAFF. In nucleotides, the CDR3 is TGTGCCAGCAGTGTCTTAGGGACAGGGGAAGCTTTCTTT.

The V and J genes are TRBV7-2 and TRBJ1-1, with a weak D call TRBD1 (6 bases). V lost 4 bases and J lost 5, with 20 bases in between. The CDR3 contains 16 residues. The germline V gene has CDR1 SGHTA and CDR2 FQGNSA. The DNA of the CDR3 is TGTGCCAGCAGCTCACCCCGGGGGAGAAGGGGGACTGAAGCTTTCTTT. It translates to CASSSPRGRRGTEAFF.

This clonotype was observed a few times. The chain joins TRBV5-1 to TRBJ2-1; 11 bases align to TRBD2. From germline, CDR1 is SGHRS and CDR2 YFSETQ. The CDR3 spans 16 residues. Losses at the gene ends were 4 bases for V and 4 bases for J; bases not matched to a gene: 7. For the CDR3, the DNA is TGCGCCAGCAGCGCTACCGGGACTAGCGGATACAATGAGCAGTTCTTC. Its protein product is CASSATGTSGYNEQFF.

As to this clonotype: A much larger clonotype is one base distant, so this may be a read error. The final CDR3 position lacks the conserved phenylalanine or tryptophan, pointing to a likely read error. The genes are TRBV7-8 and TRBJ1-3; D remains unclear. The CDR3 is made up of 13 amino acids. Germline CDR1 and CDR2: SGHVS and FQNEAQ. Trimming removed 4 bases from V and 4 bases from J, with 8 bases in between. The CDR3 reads CASSYTYGNTIYL. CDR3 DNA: TGTGCCAGCAGCTACACCTACGGAAACACCATATATCTT.

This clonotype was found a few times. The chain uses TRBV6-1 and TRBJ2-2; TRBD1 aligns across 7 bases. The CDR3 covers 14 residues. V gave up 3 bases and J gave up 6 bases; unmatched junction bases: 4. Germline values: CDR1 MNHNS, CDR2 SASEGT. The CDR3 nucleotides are TGTGCCAGCAGTGATTTACAGGGGCCCGGGGAGCTGTTTTTT. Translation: CASSDLQGPGELFF.

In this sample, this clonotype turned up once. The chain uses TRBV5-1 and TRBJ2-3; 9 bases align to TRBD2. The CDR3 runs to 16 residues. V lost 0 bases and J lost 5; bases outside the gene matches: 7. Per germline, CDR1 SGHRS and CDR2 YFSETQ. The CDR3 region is CASSLGTSAAGDTQYF. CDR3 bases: TGCGCCAGCAGCTTGGGGACTAGCGCCGCGGGAGATACGCAGTATTTT.

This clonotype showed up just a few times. CDR3 DNA sequence: TGTGCCACCAGTCCAAGCGGGACCGGGTTCGGGGAGCTGTTTTTT. Encoded protein: CATSPSGTGFGELFF. The J gene is TRBJ2-2, the V gene TRBV15, with 7 positions matching TRBD2. V lost 6 bases to trimming and J lost 7 bases; unmatched junction nucleotides: 11. The CDR3 runs 15 residues. Germline CDR1 is LNHNV and CDR2 is YYDKDF (reference sequence). The whole variable domain, remainder taken from reference TRBV15 and TRBJ2-2, is DAMVIQNPRYQVTQFGKPVTLSCSQTLNHNVMYWYQQKSSQAPKLLFHYYDKDFNNEADTPDNFQSRRPNTSFCFLDIRSPGLGDTAMYLCATSPSGTGFGELFFGEGSRLTVL.

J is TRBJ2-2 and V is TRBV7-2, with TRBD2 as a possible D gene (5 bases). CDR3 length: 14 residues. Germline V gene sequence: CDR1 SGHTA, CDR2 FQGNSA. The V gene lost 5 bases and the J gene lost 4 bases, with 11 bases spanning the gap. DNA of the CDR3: TGTGCCAGCAGCGGAAGCCGGGGCACCGGGGAGCTGTTTTTT. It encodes CASSGSRGTGELFF.

CDR3 sequence reads: CASSSGLEETQYF. For the CDR3, the DNA is TGTGCCAGCAGCTCGGGACTCGAAGAGACCCAGTACTTC. The genes are TRBV7-8 and TRBJ2-5; a possible D gene is TRBD2 (6 bases). The V and J ends lost 4 bases and 3 bases respectively, with 9 bases between them. Germline V CDR1 and CDR2: SGHVS, FQNEAQ. The CDR3 has 13 amino acids.

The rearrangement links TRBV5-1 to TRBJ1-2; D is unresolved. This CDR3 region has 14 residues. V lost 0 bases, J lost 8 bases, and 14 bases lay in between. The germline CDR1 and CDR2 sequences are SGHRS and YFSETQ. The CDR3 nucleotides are TGCGCCAGCAGCTTGGCCCCAGGTGTAGGCGGCTACACCTTC. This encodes CASSLAPGVGGYTF.

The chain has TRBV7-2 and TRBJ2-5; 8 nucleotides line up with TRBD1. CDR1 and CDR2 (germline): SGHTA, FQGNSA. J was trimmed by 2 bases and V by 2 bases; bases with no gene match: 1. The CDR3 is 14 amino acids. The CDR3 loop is CASSLWDRQETQYF. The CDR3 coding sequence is TGTGCCAGCAGCTTATGGGACAGGCAAGAGACCCAGTACTTC.

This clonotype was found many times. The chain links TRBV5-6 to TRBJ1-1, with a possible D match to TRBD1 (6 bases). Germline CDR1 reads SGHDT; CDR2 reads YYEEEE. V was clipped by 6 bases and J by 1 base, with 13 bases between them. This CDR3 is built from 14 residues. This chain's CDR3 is CASTYRVGNTEAFF. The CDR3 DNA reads TGTGCCAGCACCTACAGGGTTGGGAACACTGAAGCTTTCTTT.

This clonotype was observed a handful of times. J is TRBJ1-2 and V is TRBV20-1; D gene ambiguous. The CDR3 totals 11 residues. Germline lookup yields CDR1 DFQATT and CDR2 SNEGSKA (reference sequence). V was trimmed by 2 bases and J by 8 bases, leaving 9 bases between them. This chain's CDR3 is CSARSDLGYTF. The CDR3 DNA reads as TGCAGTGCTAGATCGGATTTAGGCTACACCTTC.

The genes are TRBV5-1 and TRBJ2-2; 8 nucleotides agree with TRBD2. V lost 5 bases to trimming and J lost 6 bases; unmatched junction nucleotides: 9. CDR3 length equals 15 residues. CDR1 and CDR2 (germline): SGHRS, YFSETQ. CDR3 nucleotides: TGCGCCAGCAGAGTCCGCGGGACTAGTGCCGGGGAGCTGTTTTTT. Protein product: CASRVRGTSAGELFF.

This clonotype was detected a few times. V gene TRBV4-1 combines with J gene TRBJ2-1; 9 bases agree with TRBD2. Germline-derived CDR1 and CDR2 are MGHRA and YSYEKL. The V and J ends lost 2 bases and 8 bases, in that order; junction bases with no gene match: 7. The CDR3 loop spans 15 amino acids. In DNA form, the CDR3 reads TGCGCCAGCAGCCAACCTAGCGGGGTGAGGTATGAGCAGTTCTTC. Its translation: CASSQPSGVRYEQFF.

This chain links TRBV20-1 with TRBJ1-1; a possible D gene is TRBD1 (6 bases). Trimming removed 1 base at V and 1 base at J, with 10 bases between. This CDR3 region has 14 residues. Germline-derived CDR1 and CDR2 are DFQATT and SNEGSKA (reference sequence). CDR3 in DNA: TGCAGTGCTAGAGGAGGACAGCCGAACACTGAAGCTTTCTTT. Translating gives CSARGGQPNTEAFF.

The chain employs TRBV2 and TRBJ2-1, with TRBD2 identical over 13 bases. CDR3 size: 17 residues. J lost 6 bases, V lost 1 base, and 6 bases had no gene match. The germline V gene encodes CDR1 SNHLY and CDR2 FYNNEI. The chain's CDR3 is CASSEGLAGGPGNEQFF. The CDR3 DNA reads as TGTGCCAGCAGTGAAGGACTAGCGGGGGGACCCGGCAATGAGCAGTTCTTC.

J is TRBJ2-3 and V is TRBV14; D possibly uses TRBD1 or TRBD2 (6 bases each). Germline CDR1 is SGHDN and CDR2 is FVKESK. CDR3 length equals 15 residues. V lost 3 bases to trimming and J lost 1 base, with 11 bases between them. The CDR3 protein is CASSQQGTGTDTQYF. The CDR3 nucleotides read TGTGCCAGCAGCCAGCAGGGGACTGGCACAGATACGCAGTATTTT.

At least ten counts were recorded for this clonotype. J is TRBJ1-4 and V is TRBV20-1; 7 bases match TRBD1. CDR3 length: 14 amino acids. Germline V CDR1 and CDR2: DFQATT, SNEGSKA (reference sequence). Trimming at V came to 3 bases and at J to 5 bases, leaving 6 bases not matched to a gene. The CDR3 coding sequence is TGCAGTGCTAGCCCTGCGACAGGGAATGAAAAACTGTTTTTT. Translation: CSASPATGNEKLFF.

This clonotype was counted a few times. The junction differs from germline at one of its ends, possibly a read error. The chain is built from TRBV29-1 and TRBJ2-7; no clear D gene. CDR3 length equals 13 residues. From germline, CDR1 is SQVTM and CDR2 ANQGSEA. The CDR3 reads CSVKDRPLNEQYF. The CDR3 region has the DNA TGCAGCGTTAAAGACCGACCCCTGAACGAGCAGTACTTC.

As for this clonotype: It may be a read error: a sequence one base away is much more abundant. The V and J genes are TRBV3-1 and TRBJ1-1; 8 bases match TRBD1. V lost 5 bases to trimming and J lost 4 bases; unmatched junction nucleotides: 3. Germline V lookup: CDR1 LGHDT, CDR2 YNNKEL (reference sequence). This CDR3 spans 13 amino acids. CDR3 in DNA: TGTGCCAGCAGCTTTGACAGGGGCACTGAAGCTTTCTTT. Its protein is CASSFDRGTEAFF.